This TCR beta chain was sequenced in a study of blood T cell repertoires in COVID-19. The authors' processing: Reference gene primer amplification yielded estimated nucleated cell counts. Produced via immunoSEQ multiplex PCR; TCRdb's table is partial and in-frame only. For V, J and clone size, that table is used; D and trimming come from the DNA. The sample carries under 100,000 clones, roughly 80% recorded once. Germline V CDR1 and CDR2: SGHRS, YFSETQ. Trimming took off 3 bases at V and 5 bases at J, with 20 bases between the two ends. This CDR3 spans 16 amino acids. This chain connects TRBV5-1 to TRBJ1-1, with D unresolved. The sequenced material came from peripheral blood. The receptor was derived from a woman between 65 and 79 years old with active or convalescent COVID-19. In nucleotides, the CDR3 is TGCGCCAGCAGCTCTGGCCGGGTCGAATACCCAACTGAAGCTTTCTTT. Translation: CASSSGRVEYPTEAFF.